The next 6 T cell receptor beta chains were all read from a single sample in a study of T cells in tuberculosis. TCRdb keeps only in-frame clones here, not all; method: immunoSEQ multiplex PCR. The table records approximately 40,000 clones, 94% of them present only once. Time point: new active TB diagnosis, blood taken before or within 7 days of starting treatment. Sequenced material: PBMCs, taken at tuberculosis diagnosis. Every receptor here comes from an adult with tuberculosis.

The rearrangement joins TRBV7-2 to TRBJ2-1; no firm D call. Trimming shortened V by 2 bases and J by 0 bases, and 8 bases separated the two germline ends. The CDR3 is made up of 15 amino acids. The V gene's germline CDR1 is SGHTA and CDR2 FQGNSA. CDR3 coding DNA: TGTGCCAGCAGCTTATCCACAGTCTCCTACAATGAGCAGTTCTTC. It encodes CASSLSTVSYNEQFF. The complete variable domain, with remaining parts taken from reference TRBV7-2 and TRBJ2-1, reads GAGVSQSPSNKVTEKGKDVELRCDPISGHTALYWYRQSLGQGLEFLIYFQGNSAPDKSGLPSDRFSAERTGGSVSTLTIQRTQQEDSAVYLCASSLSTVSYNEQFFGPGTRLTVL.

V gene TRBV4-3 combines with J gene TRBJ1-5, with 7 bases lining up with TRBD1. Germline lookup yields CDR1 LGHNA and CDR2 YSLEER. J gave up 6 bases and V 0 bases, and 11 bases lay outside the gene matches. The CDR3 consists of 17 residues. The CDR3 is CASSQEALRQGGQPQHF. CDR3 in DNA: TGCGCCAGCAGCCAAGAGGCCCTCCGACAGGGTGGTCAGCCCCAGCATTTT.

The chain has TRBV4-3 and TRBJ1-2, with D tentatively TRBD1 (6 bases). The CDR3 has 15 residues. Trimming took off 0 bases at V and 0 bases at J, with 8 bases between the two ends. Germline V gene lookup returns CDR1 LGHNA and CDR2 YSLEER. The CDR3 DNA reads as TGCGCCAGCAGCCAAGACCCAGGGGCTAACTATGGCTACACCTTC. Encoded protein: CASSQDPGANYGYTF.

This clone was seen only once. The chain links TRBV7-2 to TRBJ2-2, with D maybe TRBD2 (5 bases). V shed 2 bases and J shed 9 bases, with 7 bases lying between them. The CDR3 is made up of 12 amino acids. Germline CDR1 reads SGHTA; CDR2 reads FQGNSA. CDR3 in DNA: TGTGCCAGCAGCTTAAGCGGCAGGGAGCTGTTTTTT. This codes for CASSLSGRELFF.

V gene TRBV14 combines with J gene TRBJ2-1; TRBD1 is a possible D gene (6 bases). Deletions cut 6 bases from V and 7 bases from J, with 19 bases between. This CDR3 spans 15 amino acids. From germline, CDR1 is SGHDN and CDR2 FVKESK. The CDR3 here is CASRETGRPRNEQFF. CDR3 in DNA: TGTGCCAGCAGGGAGACAGGACGTCCTCGGAATGAGCAGTTCTTC.

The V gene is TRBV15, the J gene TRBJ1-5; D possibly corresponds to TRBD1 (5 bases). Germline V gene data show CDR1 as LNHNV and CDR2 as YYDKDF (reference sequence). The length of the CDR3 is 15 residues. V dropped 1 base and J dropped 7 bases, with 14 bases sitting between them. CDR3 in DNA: TGTGCCACCAGCAGAGTGGGAGGGGAAGGGCAGCCCCAGCATTTT. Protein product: CATSRVGGEGQPQHF.